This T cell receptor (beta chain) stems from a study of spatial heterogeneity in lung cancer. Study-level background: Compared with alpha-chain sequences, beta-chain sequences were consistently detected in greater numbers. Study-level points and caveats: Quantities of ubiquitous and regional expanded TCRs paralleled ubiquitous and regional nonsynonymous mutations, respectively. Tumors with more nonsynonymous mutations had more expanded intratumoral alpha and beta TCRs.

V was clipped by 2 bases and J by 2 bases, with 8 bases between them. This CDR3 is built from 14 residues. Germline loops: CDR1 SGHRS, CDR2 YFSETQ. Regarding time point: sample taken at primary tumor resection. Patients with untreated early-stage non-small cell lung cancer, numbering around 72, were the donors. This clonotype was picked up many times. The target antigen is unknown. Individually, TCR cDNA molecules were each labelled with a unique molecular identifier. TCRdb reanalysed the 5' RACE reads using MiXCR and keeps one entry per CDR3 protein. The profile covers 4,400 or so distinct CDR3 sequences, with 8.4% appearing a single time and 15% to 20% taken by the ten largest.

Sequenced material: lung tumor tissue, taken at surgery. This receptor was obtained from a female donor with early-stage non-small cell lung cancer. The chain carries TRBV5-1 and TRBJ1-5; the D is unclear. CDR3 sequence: CASSFESGNQPQHF. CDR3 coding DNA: TGCGCCAGCAGCTTCGAATCGGGCAATCAGCCCCAGCATTTT.